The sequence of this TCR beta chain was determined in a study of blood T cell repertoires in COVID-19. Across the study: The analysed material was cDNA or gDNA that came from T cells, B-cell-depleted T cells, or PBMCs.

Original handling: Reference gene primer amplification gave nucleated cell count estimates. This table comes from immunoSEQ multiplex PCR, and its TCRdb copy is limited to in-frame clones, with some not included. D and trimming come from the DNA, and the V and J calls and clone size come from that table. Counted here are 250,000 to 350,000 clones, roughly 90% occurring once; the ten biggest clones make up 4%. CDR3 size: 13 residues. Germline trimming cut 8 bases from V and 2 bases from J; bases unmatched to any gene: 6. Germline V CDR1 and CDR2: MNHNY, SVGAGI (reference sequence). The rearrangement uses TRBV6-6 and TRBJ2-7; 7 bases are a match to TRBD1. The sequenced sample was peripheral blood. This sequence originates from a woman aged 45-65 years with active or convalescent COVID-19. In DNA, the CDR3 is TGTGCCAGCCTCCAGGGACAGCCCTACGAGCAGTACTTC. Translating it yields CASLQGQPYEQYF.